This T cell receptor beta chain emerged from a study of T cell repertoires in ileal Crohn's disease. At the level of the study: Surgery for a complication: stricturing in approximately 60%, penetrating in around 39%.

Time point noted: neoterminal ileum biopsy at postoperative endoscopy, about 6 months after surgery. Included were adult ileal or ileocolonic Crohn's patients indicated for ileocolonic resection. Notes on the study in general: The median delay to postoperative endoscopy was approximately 6.4 months.

Points on this clone: No antigen is known for it.

TCRdb's table, derived via immunoSEQ multiplex PCR, lists solely in-frame clones and lacks some. The top ten clones hold around 17% of a sample with roughly 8,500 clones, roughly 85% of them seen once. The specimen sequenced was ileal tissue. This sequence originates from an adult with Crohn's disease.

The CDR3 sequence is CSVSGGAPHEQYF. The CDR3 region has the DNA TGCAGCGTATCAGGGGGCGCGCCTCACGAGCAGTACTTC. V is TRBV29-1 and J is TRBJ2-7, with 8 nucleotides matching TRBD1. Germline trimming cut 6 bases from V and 5 bases from J; bases unmatched to any gene: 9. The CDR3 sequence is 13 residues long. The germline gives CDR1 SQVTM, CDR2 ANQGSEA.